One sample yielded the 17 T cell receptor beta chains listed below, sequenced in a study of blood T cell repertoires in COVID-19. The protocol was immunoSEQ multiplex PCR, while the TCRdb copy is restricted to in-frame clones and leaves out a portion. Of under 350,000 clones in the sample, 85% to 90% were seen once. The sequenced sample consisted of peripheral blood. These receptors originate from a man aged 35-49 years with acute or convalescent COVID-19.

This clone came up once. The V call is TRBV10-1, the J call TRBJ1-1, with 9 bases lining up with TRBD1. The V and J ends lost 5 bases and 3 bases, in that order; junction bases with no gene match: 1. The CDR3 is 13 amino acids. CDR1 and CDR2 from the germline V gene are WNHNN and SYGVQD (reference sequence). The CDR3 region is CASSRQGDTEAFF. CDR3 bases: TGCGCCAGCAGTAGACAGGGGGACACTGAAGCTTTCTTT.

The CDR3 spells CASTPRAGNSPLHF. CDR3 DNA sequence: TGTGCCAGCACCCCGAGAGCGGGGAATTCACCCCTCCACTTT. The rearrangement links TRBV3-1 (or the pseudogene TRBV3-2) to TRBJ1-6; no clear D. Trimming stripped 7 bases from V and 7 bases from J, with 14 bases between. Per germline, CDR1 LGHDT and CDR2 YNNKEL (reference sequence). The CDR3 runs 14 residues.

A note on this clone: This sample also contains other DNA sequences that code for the same CDR3. The rearrangement links TRBV7-9 to TRBJ1-1, with unresolved D. V lost 1 base and J 1 base, leaving 7 bases between the germline ends. The CDR3 has 14 residues. Germline values: CDR1 SEHNR, CDR2 FQNEAQ (reference sequence). The CDR3 DNA is TGTGCCAGCAGCTTAGTTGGCGGGAACACTGAAGCTTTCTTT. Protein product: CASSLVGGNTEAFF.

J is TRBJ1-3 and V is TRBV5-8; D is uncertain. Germline lookup yields CDR1 SGHTS and CDR2 YDEGEE. The CDR3 sequence is 14 residues long. The V and J ends lost 4 bases and 0 bases respectively, with 8 bases between them. CDR3 sequence: CASSVDTSGNTIYF. CDR3 DNA sequence: TGTGCCAGCAGCGTTGACACCTCTGGAAACACCATATATTTT.

The chain uses TRBV3-1 (or the pseudogene TRBV3-2) and TRBJ1-1, with D maybe TRBD1 (6 bases). V dropped 4 bases and J dropped 0 bases, with 9 bases sitting between them. The CDR3 runs 14 residues. Germline values: CDR1 LGHDT, CDR2 YNNKEL (reference sequence). CDR3: CASSRNRVNTEAFF. The CDR3 coding sequence is TGTGCCAGCAGCCGGAACAGGGTGAACACTGAAGCTTTCTTT.

The chain has TRBV5-5 and TRBJ2-2; D might be TRBD1 (5 bases). Between the trimmed V and J ends, which lost 5 bases and 7 bases, there was a span of 9 bases. Germline CDR1 reads SGHKS; CDR2 reads YYEKEE (reference sequence). This CDR3 has 12 amino acids. The CDR3 DNA follows: TGTGCCAGCAGTCCTAGGGGCGGGGAGCTGTTTTTT. As protein: CASSPRGGELFF. The variable domain in full, with the rest retrieved from reference TRBV5-5 and TRBJ2-2, is DAGVTQSPTHLIKTRGQQVTLRCSPISGHKSVSWYQQVLGQGPQFIFQYYEKEERGRGNFPDRFSARQFPNYSSELNVNALLLGDSALYLCASSPRGGELFFGEGSRLTVL.

This clone appeared a single time. The chain is built from TRBV5-1 and TRBJ1-2; D is ambiguous. Trimming stripped 0 bases from V and 1 base from J, with 10 bases between. Germline V lookup: CDR1 SGHRS, CDR2 YFSETQ. CDR3 length: 15 residues. The CDR3 reads CASSLGVRLNYGYTF. The CDR3 DNA reads TGCGCCAGCAGCTTGGGGGTCAGGCTTAACTATGGCTACACCTTC.

The chain joins TRBV9 to TRBJ1-3, with D possibly being TRBD1 (5 bases). The CDR3 is 14 amino acids. From germline, CDR1 is SGDLS and CDR2 YYNGEE. V lost 7 bases, J lost 0 bases, and 11 bases lay in between. CDR3 loop: CASGGSPSGNTIYF. In nucleotides, the CDR3 is TGTGCCAGCGGGGGGAGTCCCTCTGGAAACACCATATATTTT.

The chain is built from TRBV30 and TRBJ1-1; TRBD1 might be the D (6 bases). The CDR3 length is 13 residues. Germline V CDR1 and CDR2: GTSNPN, SVGIG (reference sequence). V dropped 6 bases and J dropped 8 bases, with 19 bases sitting between them. CDR3 region: CACLPWGQGEAFF. In DNA, the CDR3 is TGTGCCTGTCTACCGTGGGGGCAGGGGGAAGCTTTCTTT.

This chain joins TRBV5-1 and TRBJ1-5, with 7 bases aligning to TRBD1. The CDR3 is 15 residues long. The V gene's germline CDR1 is SGHRS and CDR2 YFSETQ. J lost 3 bases, V lost 4 bases, and 7 bases had no gene match. The CDR3 nucleotides read TGCGCCAGCAGCCGCGAGGGGGCCTACAATCAGCCCCAGCATTTT. Its protein is CASSREGAYNQPQHF. Full variable domain (outside the CDR3, taken from reference TRBV5-1 and TRBJ1-5): KAGVTQTPRYLIKTRGQQVTLSCSPISGHRSVSWYQQTPGQGLQFLFEYFSETQRNKGNFPGRFSGRQFSNSRSEMNVSTLELGDSALYLCASSREGAYNQPQHFGDGTRLSIL.

V is TRBV12-2 and J is TRBJ1-4; no DNA check was done on the table's D call, TRBD1. TRBV12-2 is deemed a pseudogene. This CDR3 has 14 amino acids. This CDR3 is CASRLAGANEKLFF. DNA for the CDR3: TGTGCAAGTCGCTTGGCAGGGGCTAATGAAAAACTGTTTTTT.

The chain employs TRBV15 and TRBJ2-1, with TRBD2 matching 8 bases. J was trimmed by 4 bases and V by 8 bases; bases with no gene match: 7. There are 14 residues in the CDR3. Germline V CDR1 and CDR2: LNHNV, YYDKDF (reference sequence). CDR3 nucleotide sequence: TGTGCCACCGGACGGGGGGGCCGGTACAATGAGCAGTTCTTC. Amino acids: CATGRGGRYNEQFF.

The chain has TRBV2 and TRBJ1-5, with 9 bases fitting TRBD1. V was pared by 4 bases and J by 7 bases, with 2 bases of the junction left unmatched. The CDR3 is 13 amino acids. Germline CDR1 and CDR2: SNHLY and FYNNEI. The CDR3 region is CASSGDREQPQHF. The CDR3 DNA follows: TGTGCCAGCAGTGGGGACAGGGAACAGCCCCAGCATTTT.

The chain combines TRBV30 with TRBJ2-1; 10 nucleotides match TRBD2. Germline trimming cut 5 bases from V and 7 bases from J; bases unmatched to any gene: 5. The CDR3 sequence is 13 residues long. Germline assignment: CDR1 GTSNPN and CDR2 SVGIG (reference sequence). The CDR3 reads CAWERGGWNEQFF. CDR3 coding DNA: TGTGCCTGGGAGCGGGGGGGGTGGAATGAGCAGTTCTTC.

The DNA for the CDR3 is TGTGCCAGCAGCTTCGGGGGGGCTACCTACGAGCAGTACTTC. This sequence encodes CASSFGGATYEQYF. This sequence joins TRBV27 and TRBJ2-7; TRBD2 matches 8 bases. V trimming: 6 bases; J trimming: 2 bases; junction bases outside the gene matches: 6. Germline lookup yields CDR1 MNHEY and CDR2 SMNVEV (reference sequence). CDR3 length: 14 amino acids.

V and J are TRBV11-2 and TRBJ1-6; D not certain. V was trimmed by 2 bases and J by 0 bases, leaving 14 bases between them. CDR3 size: 18 residues. CDR1 and CDR2 from the germline V gene are SGHAT and FQNNGV. The CDR3 sequence is CASSLFGGPSSYNSPLHF. DNA for the CDR3: TGTGCCAGCAGCTTATTCGGAGGGCCGAGCTCCTATAATTCACCCCTCCACTTT.

The chain carries TRBV4-1 and TRBJ2-4; 7 nucleotides agree with TRBD2. CDR3 size: 16 residues. Trimming cost V 2 bases and J 6 bases; bases outside gene matches: 10. Germline V lookup: CDR1 MGHRA, CDR2 YSYEKL. CDR3 protein: CASSQPNRGVGNIQYF. The CDR3 nucleotides are TGCGCCAGCAGCCAACCAAACCGGGGGGTGGGAAACATTCAGTACTTC.